This TCR beta chain derives from a study of T cells in localized non-small cell lung cancer. Produced via immunoSEQ multiplex PCR; TCRdb's table is partial and in-frame only. The table shows 2,500 to 3,000 clones, with about 24% occurring only once. In its sample, this clone was seen a few times. Its antigen remains unidentified. V was trimmed by 2 bases and J by 7 bases, leaving 20 bases between them. In germline, CDR1 is SGHNT, CDR2 YENEEA. The CDR3 has 17 amino acids. Study-level findings and limits: For the top 100 tumor clones, a median about 57 also appeared in adjacent lung.

The receptor was isolated from a woman between 35 and 70 years old with stage I lung adenocarcinoma. This sample comprised lung tumor tissue, obtained before any cancer treatment. The chain uses TRBV11-3 and TRBJ1-4; no reliable D call. CDR3 sequence reads: CASSLQAARVGGEKLFF. DNA of the CDR3: TGTGCCAGCAGCTTACAAGCCGCCCGGGTGGGAGGTGAAAAACTGTTTTTT.